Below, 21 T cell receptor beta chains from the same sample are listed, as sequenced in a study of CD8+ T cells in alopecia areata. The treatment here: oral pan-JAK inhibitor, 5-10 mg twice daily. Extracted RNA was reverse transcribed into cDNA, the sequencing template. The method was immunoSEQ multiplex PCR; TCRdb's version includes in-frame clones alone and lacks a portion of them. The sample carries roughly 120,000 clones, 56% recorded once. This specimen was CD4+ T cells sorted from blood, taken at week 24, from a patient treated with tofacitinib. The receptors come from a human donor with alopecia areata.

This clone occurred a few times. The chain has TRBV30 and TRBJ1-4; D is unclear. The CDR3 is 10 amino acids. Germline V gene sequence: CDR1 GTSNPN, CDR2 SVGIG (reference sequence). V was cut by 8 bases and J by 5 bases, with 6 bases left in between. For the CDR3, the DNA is TGTGCCGGATACAATGAAAAACTGTTTTTT. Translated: CAGYNEKLFF.

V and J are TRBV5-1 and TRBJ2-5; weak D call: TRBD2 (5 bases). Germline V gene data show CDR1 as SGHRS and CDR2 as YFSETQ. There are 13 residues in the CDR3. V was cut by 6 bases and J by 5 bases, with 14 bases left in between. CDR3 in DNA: TGCGCCAGCAATCCCGGGAATGGTGAGACCCAGTACTTC. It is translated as CASNPGNGETQYF. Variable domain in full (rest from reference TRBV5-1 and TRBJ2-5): KAGVTQTPRYLIKTRGQQVTLSCSPISGHRSVSWYQQTPGQGLQFLFEYFSETQRNKGNFPGRFSGRQFSNSRSEMNVSTLELGDSALYLCASNPGNGETQYFGPGTRLLVL.

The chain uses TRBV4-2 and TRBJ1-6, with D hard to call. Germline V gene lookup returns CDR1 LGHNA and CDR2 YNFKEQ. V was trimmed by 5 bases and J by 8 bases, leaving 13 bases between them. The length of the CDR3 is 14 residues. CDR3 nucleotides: TGTGCCAGCAGCGAGAGCTTGATCGATTCACCCCTCCACTTT. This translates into CASSESLIDSPLHF.

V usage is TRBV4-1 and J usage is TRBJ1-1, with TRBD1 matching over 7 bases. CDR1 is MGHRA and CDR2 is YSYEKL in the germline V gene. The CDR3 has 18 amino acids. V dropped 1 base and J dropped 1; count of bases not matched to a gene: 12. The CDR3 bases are TGCGCCAGCAGCCAAGTGAGTAACAGGGGAAACCGGAACACTGAAGCTTTCTTT. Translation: CASSQVSNRGNRNTEAFF.

The CDR3 loop is CASSERWAGTDTQYF. CDR3 nucleotide sequence: TGTGCCAGTAGTGAGCGTTGGGCAGGGACGGATACGCAGTATTTT. The chain links TRBV19 to TRBJ2-3; D possibly uses TRBD1 or TRBD2 (5 bases each). The CDR3 covers 15 residues. In germline, CDR1 is LNHDA, CDR2 SQIVND (reference sequence). The V gene lost 5 bases and the J gene lost 6 bases, with 18 bases spanning the gap.

The CDR3 DNA sequence: TGTGCCAGCAGCTTATCGTCAGGGAGAGACGAGCAGTACTTC. Its protein is CASSLSSGRDEQYF. V usage is TRBV7-9 and J usage is TRBJ2-7; D is perhaps TRBD1 or TRBD2 (5 bases each). CDR3 length: 14 residues. Germline V gene data show CDR1 as SEHNR and CDR2 as FQNEAQ (reference sequence). V shed 2 bases and J shed 5 bases, with 13 bases lying between them.

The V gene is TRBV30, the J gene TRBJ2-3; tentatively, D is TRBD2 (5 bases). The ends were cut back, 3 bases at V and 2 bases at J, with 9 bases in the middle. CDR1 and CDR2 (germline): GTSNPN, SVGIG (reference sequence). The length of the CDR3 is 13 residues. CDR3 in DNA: TGTGCCTGGAGACGGGGAAACACAGATACGCAGTATTTT. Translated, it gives CAWRRGNTDTQYF.

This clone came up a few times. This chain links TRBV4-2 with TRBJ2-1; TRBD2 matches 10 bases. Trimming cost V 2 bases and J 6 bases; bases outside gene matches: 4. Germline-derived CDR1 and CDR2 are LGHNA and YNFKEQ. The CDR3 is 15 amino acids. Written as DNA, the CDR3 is TGTGCCAGCAGCCAACTAGCGGGGGACATCAATGAGCAGTTCTTC. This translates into CASSQLAGDINEQFF.

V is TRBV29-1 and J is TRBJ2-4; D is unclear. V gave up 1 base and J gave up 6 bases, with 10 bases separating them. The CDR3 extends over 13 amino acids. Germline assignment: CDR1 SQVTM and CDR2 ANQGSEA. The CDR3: CSVEGQNLNIQYF. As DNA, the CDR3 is TGCAGCGTTGAAGGCCAAAATCTAAACATTCAGTACTTC.

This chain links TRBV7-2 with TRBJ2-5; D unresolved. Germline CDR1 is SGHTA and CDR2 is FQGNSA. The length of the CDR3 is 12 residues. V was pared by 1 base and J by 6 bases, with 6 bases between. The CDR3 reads CASSLGEQTQYF. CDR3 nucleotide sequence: TGTGCCAGCAGCTTAGGCGAGCAGACCCAGTACTTC.

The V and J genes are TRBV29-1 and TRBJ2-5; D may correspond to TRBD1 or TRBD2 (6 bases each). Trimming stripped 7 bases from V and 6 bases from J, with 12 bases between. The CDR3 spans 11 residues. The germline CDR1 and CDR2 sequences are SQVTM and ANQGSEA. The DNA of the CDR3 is TGCAGCGGCGGGACATTGAAGACCCAGTACTTC. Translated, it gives CSGGTLKTQYF.

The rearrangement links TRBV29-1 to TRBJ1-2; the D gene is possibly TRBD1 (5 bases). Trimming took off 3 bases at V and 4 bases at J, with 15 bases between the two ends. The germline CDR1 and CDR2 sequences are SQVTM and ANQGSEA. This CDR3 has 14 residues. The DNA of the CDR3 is TGCAGCGTTGAGGGCAGGGAGGCGGTCTATGGCTACACCTTC. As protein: CSVEGREAVYGYTF.

The DNA of the CDR3 is TGCGCCAGCAGTTTACAGGGGCTAACAGATACGCAGTATTTT. Translating it yields CASSLQGLTDTQYF. The chain combines TRBV5-1 with TRBJ2-3, with 7 bases aligning to TRBD1. Trimming took 5 bases from V and 3 from J; bases not matched to a gene: 6. In germline, CDR1 is SGHRS, CDR2 YFSETQ. The length of the CDR3 is 14 residues.

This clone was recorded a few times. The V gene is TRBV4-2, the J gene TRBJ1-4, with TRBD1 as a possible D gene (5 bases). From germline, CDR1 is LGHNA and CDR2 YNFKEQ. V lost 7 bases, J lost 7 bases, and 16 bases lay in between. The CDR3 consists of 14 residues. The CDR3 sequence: CASTSSGGSEKLFF. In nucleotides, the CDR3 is TGTGCCAGCACCTCGAGCGGGGGAAGTGAAAAACTGTTTTTT.

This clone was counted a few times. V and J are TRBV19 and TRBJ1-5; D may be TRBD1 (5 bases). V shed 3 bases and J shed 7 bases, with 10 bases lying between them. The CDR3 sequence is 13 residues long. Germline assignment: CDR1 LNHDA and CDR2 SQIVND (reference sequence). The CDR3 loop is CASSIVGDQPQHF. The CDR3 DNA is TGTGCCAGTAGTATTGTGGGGGACCAGCCCCAGCATTTT.

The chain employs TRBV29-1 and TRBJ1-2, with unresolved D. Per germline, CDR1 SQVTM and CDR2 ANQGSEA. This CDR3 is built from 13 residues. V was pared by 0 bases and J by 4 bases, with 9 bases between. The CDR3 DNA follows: TGCAGCGTTGAAGAATTCGAAGCCTATGGCTACACCTTC. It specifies CSVEEFEAYGYTF. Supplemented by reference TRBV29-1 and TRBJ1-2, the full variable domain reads SAVISQKPSRDICQRGTSLTIQCQVDSQVTMMFWYRQQPGQSLTLIATANQGSEATYESGFVIDKFPISRPNLTFSTLTVSNMSPEDSSIYLCSVEEFEAYGYTFGSGTRLTVV.

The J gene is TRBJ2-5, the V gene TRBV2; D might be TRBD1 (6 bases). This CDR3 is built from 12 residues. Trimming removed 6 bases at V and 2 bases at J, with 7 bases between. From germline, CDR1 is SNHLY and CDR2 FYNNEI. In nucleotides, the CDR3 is TGTGCCAGCAGAGGGGGTCAAGAGACCCAGTACTTC. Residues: CASRGGQETQYF.

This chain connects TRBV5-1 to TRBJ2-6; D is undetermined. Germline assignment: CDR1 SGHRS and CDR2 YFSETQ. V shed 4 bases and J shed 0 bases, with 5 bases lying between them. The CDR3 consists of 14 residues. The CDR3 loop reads CASSESSGANVLTF. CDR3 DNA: TGCGCCAGCAGCGAGAGCTCTGGGGCCAACGTCCTGACTTTC.

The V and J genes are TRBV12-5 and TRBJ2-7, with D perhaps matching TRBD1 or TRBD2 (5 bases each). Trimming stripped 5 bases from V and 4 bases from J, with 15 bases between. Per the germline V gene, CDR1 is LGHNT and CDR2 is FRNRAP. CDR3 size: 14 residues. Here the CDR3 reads CASGETGTGYEQYF. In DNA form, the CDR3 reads TGTGCTAGTGGTGAGACCGGGACCGGATACGAGCAGTACTTC.

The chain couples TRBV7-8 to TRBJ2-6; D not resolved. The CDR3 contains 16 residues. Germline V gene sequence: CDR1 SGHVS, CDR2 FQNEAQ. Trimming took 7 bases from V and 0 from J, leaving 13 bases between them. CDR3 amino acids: CASTMSWVSGANVLTF. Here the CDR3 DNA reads TGTGCCAGCACCATGTCATGGGTCTCTGGGGCCAACGTCCTGACTTTC.

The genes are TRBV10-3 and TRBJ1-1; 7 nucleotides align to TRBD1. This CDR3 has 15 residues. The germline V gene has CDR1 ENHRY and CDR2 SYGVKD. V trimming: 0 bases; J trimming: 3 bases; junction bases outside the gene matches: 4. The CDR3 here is CAISESAGGHTEAFF. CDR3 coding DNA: TGTGCCATCAGTGAGTCAGCAGGGGGGCACACTGAAGCTTTCTTT.